Shown below are 23 T cell receptor beta chains from a single sample sequenced in a study of patients and donors after allogeneic stem cell transplantation. TCRdb used MiXCR to reprocess the RT-PCR reads, holding one entry per CDR3 protein. The sample carries about 410,000 distinct CDR3 sequences, roughly 17% recorded once. The source material was blood, either unsorted or a sorted T cell fraction (not recorded which). The origin of the receptors is a human donor who was either an allogeneic HSCT recipient or a stem cell or donor lymphocyte infusion donor (not recorded which). It is not recorded whose cells these are; they may come from a transplant donor.

This rearrangement joins TRBV5-1 to TRBJ1-2; TRBD1 aligns across 8 bases. Germline-derived CDR1 and CDR2 are SGHRS and YFSETQ. This CDR3 comprises 11 residues. The ends lost 3 bases at V and 13 bases at J; junction bases unmatched: 5. The CDR3 coding sequence is TGCGCCAGCAGCTCCGACAGGGGACTCACCTTC. Its protein product is CASSSDRGLTF.

The rearrangement joins TRBV15 to TRBJ1-4; 8 bases agree with TRBD1. There are 16 residues in the CDR3. The junction had 12 bases not matched to a gene; V was cut back by 2 bases and J by 10 bases. The germline CDR1 and CDR2 sequences are LNHNV and YYDKDF (reference sequence). The CDR3 spells CATSRPAGGGFGKLFF. CDR3 in DNA: TGTGCCACCAGCAGACCGGCAGGGGGCGGGTTCGGAAAACTGTTTTTT. Full variable domain (rest looked up from reference TRBV15 and TRBJ1-4): DAMVIQNPRYQVTQFGKPVTLSCSQTLNHNVMYWYQQKSSQAPKLLFHYYDKDFNNEADTPDNFQSRRPNTSFCFLDIRSPGLGDTAMYLCATSRPAGGGFGKLFFGSGTQLSVL.

The CDR3 sequence is CASSYWAGGGNTGELFF. In nucleotides, the CDR3 is TGTGCCAGCAGTTACTGGGCAGGGGGCGGGAACACCGGGGAGCTGTTTTTT. The rearrangement uses TRBV6-2 or TRBV6-3 and TRBJ2-2, with 8 bases that match TRBD1. Trimming at V came to 1 base and at J to 1 base, leaving 5 bases not matched to a gene. Germline V gene data show CDR1 as MNHEY and CDR2 as SVGEGT. CDR3 length: 17 amino acids.

The genes are TRBV29-1 and TRBJ2-5; the D gene is possibly TRBD1 (5 bases). Germline CDR1 and CDR2: SQVTM and ANQGSEA. Trimming took off 5 bases at V and 2 bases at J, with 9 bases between the two ends. CDR3 length: 12 amino acids. The CDR3 DNA is TGCAGCGTTTATAAGGGGCAAGAGACCCAGTACTTC. Its translation is CSVYKGQETQYF. The full variable domain, completed using reference TRBV29-1 and TRBJ2-5, is SAVISQKPSRDICQRGTSLTIQCQVDSQVTMMFWYRQQPGQSLTLIATANQGSEATYESGFVIDKFPISRPNLTFSTLTVSNMSPEDSSIYLCSVYKGQETQYFGPGTRLLVL.

The rearrangement joins TRBV30 to TRBJ1-1, with no clear D. CDR3 length equals 16 residues. Germline-derived CDR1 and CDR2 are GTSNPN and SVGIG (reference sequence). Trimming took off 2 bases at V and 8 bases at J, with 24 bases between the two ends. The CDR3 DNA reads TGTGCCTGGAGTACCACCTACTATAGGCGTGGTACCGAAGCTTTCTTT. This encodes CAWSTTYYRRGTEAFF. Filled out from reference TRBV30 and TRBJ1-1, the complete variable domain reads SQTIHQWPATLVQPVGSPLSLECTVEGTSNPNLYWYRQAAGRGLQLLFYSVGIGQISSEVPQNLSASRPQDRQFILSSKKLLLSDSGFYLCAWSTTYYRRGTEAFFGQGTRLTVV.

This clonotype was detected only a few times. The V and J genes are TRBV5-1 and TRBJ2-7; a weak D match, TRBD1 (6 bases). Germline CDR1 is SGHRS and CDR2 is YFSETQ. V was shortened by 7 bases and J by 5 bases, with 16 bases between the two germline ends. This CDR3 spans 13 amino acids. The CDR3 bases are TGCGCCAGCGGACAGCAGGGACGGGACGAGCAGTACTTC. Protein product: CASGQQGRDEQYF.

This clonotype was picked up many times. The V gene is TRBV29-1, the J gene TRBJ2-7; D is perhaps TRBD2 (6 bases). Trimming took 3 bases from V and 0 from J, leaving 12 bases between them. This CDR3 is built from 14 residues. Germline CDR1 SQVTM, CDR2 ANQGSEA. This chain's CDR3 is CSVDSGASSYEQYF. CDR3 nucleotide sequence: TGCAGCGTTGATAGCGGAGCCAGCTCCTACGAGCAGTACTTC.

CDR3 in amino acids: CASSLDRGEFF. In DNA, the CDR3 is TGTGCCAGCTCACTCGACAGGGGGGAGTTCTTC. The V and J genes are TRBV18 and TRBJ2-1, with 9 bases that match TRBD1. Germline CDR1 reads KGHSH; CDR2 reads LQKENI. This CDR3 is built from 11 residues. The J segment lost 14 bases and the V segment lost 4 bases, leaving 3 bases of the junction unmatched.

This clonotype turned up a few times. The V call is TRBV20-1, the J call TRBJ2-1; 8 positions agree with TRBD2. Per the germline V gene, CDR1 is DFQATT and CDR2 is SNEGSKA (reference sequence). This CDR3 contains 16 residues. V lost 5 bases and J lost 1; bases outside the gene matches: 10. The CDR3 spells CSASLVTSGSYNEQFF. CDR3 DNA: TGCAGTGCTTCCCTCGTTACTAGCGGTTCCTACAATGAGCAGTTCTTC.

The sample holds a few counts of this clonotype. CDR3 sequence (DNA): TGTGCCAGCAGTTACTCGAGCCGAACCGGGGAGCTGTTTTTT. This gives the protein CASSYSSRTGELFF. The chain carries TRBV6-5 and TRBJ2-2; D remains unclear. The V gene's germline CDR1 is MNHEY and CDR2 SVGAGI. V lost 0 bases and J lost 5, with 7 bases in between. This CDR3 comprises 14 residues.

The chain is built from TRBV4-1 and TRBJ2-3, with D perhaps matching TRBD1 or TRBD2 (5 bases each). V lost 1 base to trimming and J lost 0 bases, with 14 bases between them. The CDR3 extends over 17 amino acids. Looked up from germline, CDR1 is MGHRA and CDR2 is YSYEKL. In DNA, the CDR3 is TGCGCCAGCAGCCAAGCCACGGGACGCTCGAGCACAGATACGCAGTATTTT. Amino acid sequence: CASSQATGRSSTDTQYF.

The chain combines TRBV7-2 with TRBJ2-1; 8 nucleotides agree with TRBD2. V lost 4 bases, J lost 1 base, and 6 bases stayed unmatched. The CDR3 is 16 residues long. Germline CDR1 SGHTA, CDR2 FQGNSA. The CDR3 region is CASSSVAGSSYNEQFF. Here the CDR3 DNA reads TGTGCCAGCAGCTCCGTAGCGGGGTCGTCCTACAATGAGCAGTTCTTC.

This clonotype appeared a few times. J is TRBJ2-5 and V is TRBV5-1; 8 nucleotides match TRBD2. This CDR3 region has 17 residues. In germline, CDR1 is SGHRS, CDR2 YFSETQ. Germline trimming cut 1 base from V and 4 bases from J; bases unmatched to any gene: 12. The CDR3 loop reads CASSLPQPGLGAETQYF. The CDR3 bases are TGCGCCAGCAGCTTGCCTCAGCCGGGACTAGGGGCAGAGACCCAGTACTTC.

The table lists this clonotype with a few counts. The chain employs TRBV12-5 and TRBJ1-1; no clear D. The CDR3 has 15 amino acids. Germline-derived CDR1 and CDR2 are LGHNT and FRNRAP. The germline V and J ends were trimmed by 2 bases and 5 bases, with 15 bases remaining between them. The CDR3 protein is CASGLSGLLGTEAFF. For the CDR3, the DNA is TGTGCTAGTGGTTTGAGTGGGCTCCTGGGGACTGAAGCTTTCTTT. The full variable domain, rest sourced from reference TRBV12-5 and TRBJ1-1, is DARVTQTPRHKVTEMGQEVTMRCQPILGHNTVFWYRQTMMQGLELLAYFRNRAPLDDSGMPKDRFSAEMPDATLATLKIQPSEPRDSAVYFCASGLSGLLGTEAFFGQGTRLTVV.

The CDR3 reads CASSTGLAGGINTQYF. The CDR3 region has the DNA TGTGCCAGCAGCACCGGACTAGCGGGAGGGATAAATACGCAGTATTTT. The chain has TRBV13 and TRBJ2-3, with 15 bases lining up with TRBD2. The CDR3 sequence is 16 residues long. The V and J ends lost 5 bases and 7 bases, in that order; junction bases with no gene match: 7. Germline assignment: CDR1 PRHDT and CDR2 FYEKMQ (reference sequence).

The chain carries TRBV7-9 and TRBJ2-1; D not certain. Trimming took off 6 bases at V and 2 bases at J, with 14 bases between the two ends. In germline, CDR1 is SEHNR, CDR2 FQNEAQ (reference sequence). The CDR3 consists of 15 residues. The CDR3: CASRLRVRPYNEQFF. The CDR3 DNA reads as TGTGCCAGCAGACTCCGGGTCAGACCCTACAATGAGCAGTTCTTC.

The chain has TRBV6-5 and TRBJ2-5, with D unresolved. V lost 2 bases and J lost 0, with 4 bases in between. The CDR3 length is 13 residues. CDR1 and CDR2 from the germline V gene are MNHEY and SVGAGI. As DNA, the CDR3 is TGTGCCAGCAGTTACGACAACCAAGAGACCCAGTACTTC. It translates to CASSYDNQETQYF.

This chain uses TRBV27 with TRBJ2-3; a possible D gene is TRBD1 (5 bases). Trimming cost V 4 bases and J 2 bases, with 10 bases left between them. Germline loops: CDR1 MNHEY, CDR2 SMNVEV (reference sequence). This CDR3 is built from 14 residues. The CDR3: CASSYSRATDTQYF. The DNA for the CDR3 is TGTGCCAGCAGTTATTCCAGGGCCACAGATACGCAGTATTTT.

In its sample, this clonotype was seen a few times. This sequence joins TRBV28 and TRBJ2-7; maybe TRBD2 (7 bases). CDR3 length equals 15 residues. Germline V gene data show CDR1 as MDHEN and CDR2 as SYDVKM. Trimming stripped 6 bases from V and 3 bases from J, with 18 bases between. This chain's CDR3 is CASRPPEGGVYEQYF. The CDR3 nucleotides are TGTGCCAGCAGACCCCCTGAAGGGGGGGTCTACGAGCAGTACTTC.

As for this clonotype: At one of its ends the junction is not consistent with the germline gene, which may arise from a read error. CDR3 sequence reads: CANSSPGQGRGEKLFF. Written as DNA, the CDR3 is TGTGCCAACAGTTCACCGGGACAGGGGCGGGGTGAAAAACTGTTTTTT. The chain couples TRBV12-3 or TRBV12-4 to TRBJ1-4, with 10 positions matching TRBD1. This CDR3 has 16 residues.

This clonotype has only a few counts. The chain is built from TRBV3-1 and TRBJ1-1; 7 bases fit TRBD1. The germline V gene has CDR1 LGHDT and CDR2 YNNKEL (reference sequence). This CDR3 region has 14 residues. V dropped 7 bases and J dropped 2; count of bases not matched to a gene: 7. CDR3 coding DNA: TGTGCCAGCACCTCCGGGACAGCTAACACTGAAGCTTTCTTT. Its translation: CASTSGTANTEAFF.

The genes are TRBV24-1 and TRBJ2-3, with D uncertain. With 1 base removed from V and 0 bases from J, the gap between germline ends came to 4 bases. The CDR3 runs to 14 residues. The germline gives CDR1 KGHDR, CDR2 SFDVKD. CDR3 in amino acids: CATSDLQSTDTQYF. As DNA, the CDR3 is TGTGCCACCAGTGATTTACAGAGCACAGATACGCAGTATTTT.

This clonotype was observed at least ten times. The J gene is TRBJ2-7, the V gene TRBV5-6; D is ambiguous. CDR1 and CDR2 (germline): SGHDT, YYEEEE. This CDR3 has 15 amino acids. V dropped 2 bases and J dropped 2 bases, with 14 bases sitting between them. The CDR3 sequence: CASSLNPLKTYEQYF. DNA for the CDR3: TGTGCCAGCAGCTTAAATCCCCTAAAGACCTACGAGCAGTACTTC.